One sample yielded the 22 T cell receptor beta chains listed below, sequenced in a study of shared clonotypes between healthy human individuals (dated by TCRdb to 2018 to 2021). Library generation was performed with the immunoSEQ multiplex PCR assay. Held by TCRdb, this immuneACCESS table contains in-frame sequences only and omits some clones. Under half of the omission traces to an unresolved V gene where checked; the cause of the rest is unknown. Counted in this sample were about 1 million clones; approximately 80% of them appeared once. The top ten clones comprise about 0.52% of the sample. Sequencing was done on a sample of memory CD4+ T cells from PBMCs. Taken with the paper, the label for cell subset or site translates to: CD45RA-negative fraction. These receptor sequences come from a man younger than 35 in good health. Some clones in this sample may be carry-over from other donors' samples.

For this clone: The same CDR3 can be traced to other DNA sequences in this sample. The genes are TRBV7-8 and TRBJ2-7; TRBD1 matches at 8 bases. V lost 5 bases to trimming and J lost 3 bases; unmatched junction nucleotides: 6. Germline-derived CDR1 and CDR2 are SGHVS and FQNEAQ. The CDR3 contains 14 residues. The CDR3 reads CASSLRDRSYEQYF. CDR3 nucleotides: TGTGCCAGCAGCCTACGGGACAGGAGCTACGAGCAGTACTTC.

Comment on this clone: Different DNA sequences within this sample yield the same CDR3. The J gene is TRBJ2-7, the V gene TRBV5-6, with 9 bases aligning to TRBD1. Looked up from germline, CDR1 is SGHDT and CDR2 is YYEEEE. The CDR3 runs 14 residues. J gave up 4 bases and V 1 base, and 3 bases lay outside the gene matches. The CDR3 DNA sequence: TGTGCCAGCAGCTTGATAGGGACAGGGTACGAGCAGTACTTC. This sequence encodes CASSLIGTGYEQYF.

This clone was observed once. Given a much more abundant clone one base away, this may be a read error. The V call is TRBV6-6, the J call TRBJ1-1; D is undetermined. Between the trimmed V and J ends, which lost 8 bases and 0 bases, there was a span of 10 bases. The CDR3 runs 13 residues. Germline CDR1 reads MNHNY; CDR2 reads SVGAGI (reference sequence). The CDR3, as DNA: TGTGCCAGCGAGGAGTTTATGAACACTGAAGCTTTCTTT. Translated: CASEEFMNTEAFF.

The V gene is TRBV28, the J gene TRBJ1-2; 7 bases agree with TRBD1. This CDR3 has 14 residues. The germline V gene encodes CDR1 MDHEN and CDR2 SYDVKM. V shed 2 bases, J shed 4 bases, and the junction held 4 bases outside the gene matches. Here the CDR3 DNA reads TGTGCCAGCAGTTTAGCAGGGGGAGGCTATGGCTACACCTTC. Protein sequence: CASSLAGGGYGYTF.

The chain employs TRBV7-9 and TRBJ1-1, with D perhaps matching TRBD1 (6 bases). The V gene lost 4 bases and the J gene lost 2 bases, with 11 bases spanning the gap. This CDR3 has 14 amino acids. Germline CDR1 reads SEHNR; CDR2 reads FQNEAQ (reference sequence). CDR3 amino acids: CASSSGQLNTEAFF. The CDR3 DNA is TGTGCCAGCAGCTCGGGACAACTCAACACTGAAGCTTTCTTT.

This clone was recorded a few times. The chain is built from TRBV27 and TRBJ1-2; TRBD1 is a possible D gene (5 bases). Per germline, CDR1 MNHEY and CDR2 SMNVEV (reference sequence). Deletions cut 4 bases from V and 3 bases from J, with 9 bases between. The CDR3 loop spans 13 amino acids. CDR3 residues: CASSYTGYYGYTF. The CDR3 nucleotides read TGTGCCAGCAGTTACACAGGCTACTATGGCTACACCTTC.

This chain joins TRBV4-2 and TRBJ1-2, with a weak D call TRBD1 (5 bases). V was clipped by 4 bases and J by 7 bases, with 16 bases between them. Germline values: CDR1 LGHNA, CDR2 YNFKEQ. The CDR3 spans 14 residues. CDR3 nucleotide sequence: TGTGCCAGCAGCCTCGGCGGGGCCCACGCTGGCTACACCTTC. Translated: CASSLGGAHAGYTF.

The chain joins TRBV6-1 to TRBJ1-1; D remains ambiguous. CDR1 is MNHNS and CDR2 is SASEGT in the germline V gene. The length of the CDR3 is 11 residues. V dropped 2 bases and J dropped 8 bases, with 6 bases sitting between them. The CDR3 reads CASSEIREAFF. Written as DNA, the CDR3 is TGTGCCAGCAGTGAAATCCGGGAAGCTTTCTTT.

The V call is TRBV5-1, the J call TRBJ2-1; 9 nucleotides line up with TRBD1. Trimming cost V 0 bases and J 6 bases; bases outside gene matches: 7. The CDR3 spans 16 residues. Germline V gene data show CDR1 as SGHRS and CDR2 as YFSETQ. The CDR3 loop reads CASSLATGGAGNEQFF. The CDR3 nucleotides are TGCGCCAGCAGCTTGGCTACAGGGGGCGCAGGCAATGAGCAGTTCTTC.

As regards this clone: Additional DNA sequences in this sample encode the identical CDR3. The chain is built from TRBV7-9 and TRBJ1-5; no firm D call. V was trimmed by 5 bases and J by 8 bases, leaving 16 bases between them. Germline V CDR1 and CDR2: SEHNR, FQNEAQ (reference sequence). This CDR3 spans 14 amino acids. CDR3 DNA: TGTGCCAGCAGCCCCTCTAGTGCGGAAAAGCCCCAGCATTTT. As protein: CASSPSSAEKPQHF. Full variable domain (rest looked up from reference TRBV7-9 and TRBJ1-5): DTGVSQNPRHKITKRGQNVTFRCDPISEHNRLYWYRQTLGQGPEFLTYFQNEAQLEKSRLLSDRFSAERPKGSFSTLEIQRTEQGDSAMYLCASSPSSAEKPQHFGDGTRLSIL.

J is TRBJ1-5 and V is TRBV5-6, with no clear D. The CDR3 is 13 amino acids. The V gene lost 0 bases and the J gene lost 4 bases, with 5 bases spanning the gap. Germline V gives CDR1 SGHDT, CDR2 YYEEEE. The DNA of the CDR3 is TGTGCCAGCAGCTTGGGGGTAAATCAGCCCCAGCATTTT. Amino acid sequence: CASSLGVNQPQHF.

V and J are TRBV6-6 and TRBJ2-7; 8 bases match TRBD1. With 4 bases clipped from V and 4 bases from J, the junction kept 6 bases outside the gene matches. Germline V gene data show CDR1 as MNHNY and CDR2 as SVGAGI (reference sequence). CDR3 size: 14 residues. CDR3 DNA sequence: TGTGCCAGCAGTTTGGCGACAGGGGCTTACGAGCAGTACTTC. The encoded protein is CASSLATGAYEQYF.

The J gene is TRBJ1-1, the V gene TRBV5-1, with 7 bases fitting TRBD1. This CDR3 has 15 residues. J lost 0 bases, V lost 4 bases, and 6 bases had no gene match. Germline-derived CDR1 and CDR2 are SGHRS and YFSETQ. CDR3 sequence: CASSTGTAMNTEAFF. The CDR3 coding sequence is TGCGCCAGCAGCACCGGGACAGCCATGAACACTGAAGCTTTCTTT.

This chain uses TRBV6-5 with TRBJ1-1, with 7 bases aligning to TRBD1. V gave up 6 bases and J gave up 3 bases; unmatched junction bases: 7. This CDR3 is built from 14 residues. CDR1 and CDR2 (germline): MNHEY, SVGAGI. The CDR3 nucleotides read TGTGCCAGCAGAAGGGCAGGGGGGGACACTGAAGCTTTCTTT. Residues: CASRRAGGDTEAFF.

The V gene is TRBV7-3, the J gene TRBJ2-3; 13 nucleotides match TRBD2. This CDR3 region has 19 residues. Germline loops: CDR1 SGHTA, CDR2 FQGTGA. V was pared by 5 bases and J by 3 bases, with 14 bases of the junction left unmatched. For the CDR3, the DNA is TGTGCCAGCAGCCAAAGGACTAGCGGGAGAGGAATTCGGACAGATACGCAGTATTTT. Translating gives CASSQRTSGRGIRTDTQYF.

The chain is built from TRBV5-1 and TRBJ2-5; 9 bases fit TRBD1. Trimming removed 4 bases from V and 5 bases from J; junction bases left unmatched: 9. The CDR3 loop spans 15 amino acids. The germline gives CDR1 SGHRS, CDR2 YFSETQ. The CDR3 nucleotides are TGCGCCAGCAGCCAACTACAGGGGGCCGGGGAGACCCAGTACTTC. Translating gives CASSQLQGAGETQYF.

To note about this clone: Other DNA sequences within the sample encode an identical CDR3. The chain links TRBV29-1 to TRBJ2-7; 10 positions agree with TRBD1. Germline V CDR1 and CDR2: SQVTM, ANQGSEA. J lost 2 bases, V lost 6 bases, and 4 bases had no gene match. The CDR3 loop spans 13 amino acids. The CDR3 sequence: CSVDGQGAYEQYF. The CDR3 coding sequence is TGCAGCGTGGATGGACAGGGGGCCTACGAGCAGTACTTC.

The chain employs TRBV4-3 and TRBJ2-3; a possible D gene is TRBD1 (6 bases). CDR3 size: 17 residues. Trimming took off 1 base at V and 0 bases at J, with 14 bases between the two ends. CDR1 is LGHNA and CDR2 is YSLEER in the germline V gene. CDR3 DNA sequence: TGCGCCAGCAGCCAAGGACAGGACGGTTATAGCACAGATACGCAGTATTTT. Protein: CASSQGQDGYSTDTQYF.

This clone appeared a few times. The chain has TRBV7-2 and TRBJ2-7; 14 bases are a match to TRBD2. This CDR3 is built from 16 residues. Germline CDR1 SGHTA, CDR2 FQGNSA. V shed 5 bases, J shed 4 bases, and the junction held 7 bases outside the gene matches. The CDR3 DNA reads TGTGCCAGCAGCCCGATTGGGACTAGCGGGAGTTACGAGCAGTACTTC. This codes for CASSPIGTSGSYEQYF.

This clone has only a few counts. The chain links TRBV6-1 to TRBJ2-3; D gene unclear. Germline V gene sequence: CDR1 MNHNS, CDR2 SASEGT. V was shortened by 2 bases and J by 6 bases, with 12 bases between the two germline ends. The CDR3 is 14 residues long. CDR3 in DNA: TGTGCCAGCAGTGAATACTGGTCCGGGGATACGCAGTATTTT. Protein sequence: CASSEYWSGDTQYF.

The chain carries TRBV2 and TRBJ1-2, with TRBD1 as a possible D gene (6 bases). The germline CDR1 and CDR2 sequences are SNHLY and FYNNEI. The CDR3 totals 17 residues. V shed 10 bases and J shed 6 bases, with 30 bases lying between them. In nucleotides, the CDR3 is TGTGCCACCAAGGGGGACGGCAGGGAAGTTGTTGTGAATGGCTACACCTTC. Residues: CATKGDGREVVVNGYTF.

Only a few counts were recorded for this clone. The chain carries TRBV5-1 and TRBJ1-5; 8 bases agree with TRBD1. The CDR3 has 16 residues. Looked up from germline, CDR1 is SGHRS and CDR2 is YFSETQ. V dropped 0 bases and J dropped 6; count of bases not matched to a gene: 8. DNA of the CDR3: TGCGCCAGCAGCTTGGAGGCGACAGGGGCGGGTCAGCCCCAGCATTTT. Amino acids: CASSLEATGAGQPQHF. Based on the CDR3 plus reference TRBV5-1 and TRBJ1-5, the full variable domain is KAGVTQTPRYLIKTRGQQVTLSCSPISGHRSVSWYQQTPGQGLQFLFEYFSETQRNKGNFPGRFSGRQFSNSRSEMNVSTLELGDSALYLCASSLEATGAGQPQHFGDGTRLSIL.